This T cell receptor (beta chain) was sequenced in a study of blood T cell repertoires in COVID-19. Study-wide context: Nucleic acid was either cDNA or gDNA, and it came from T cells, B-cell-depleted T cells, or PBMCs.

The V gene lost 4 bases and the J gene lost 5 bases, with 15 bases spanning the gap. This CDR3 region has 14 residues. The germline gives CDR1 SNHLY, CDR2 FYNNEI. Original data processing: Amplifying reference gene primers gave estimates of nucleated cell counts. The assay was immunoSEQ multiplex PCR, and TCRdb's table has in-frame clones only and misses some. V, J and clone size are taken as reported in that table, and D and trimming were inferred from the DNA itself. The table includes tens of thousands of clones, roughly 90% detected once. The sequenced material came from peripheral blood. This sequence was found in a man in his sixties with active COVID-19. J is TRBJ2-7 and V is TRBV2; TRBD2 is a possible D gene (6 bases). The CDR3 bases are TGTGCCAGCAGTGTGGGACTCCATATAAACGAGCAGTACTTC. Its protein is CASSVGLHINEQYF. The whole variable domain, remainder taken from reference TRBV2 and TRBJ2-7, is EPEVTQTPSHQVTQMGQEVILRCVPISNHLYFYWYRQILGQKVEFLVSFYNNEISEKSEIFDDQFSVERPDGSNFTLKIRSTKLEDSAMYFCASSVGLHINEQYFGPGTRLTVT.